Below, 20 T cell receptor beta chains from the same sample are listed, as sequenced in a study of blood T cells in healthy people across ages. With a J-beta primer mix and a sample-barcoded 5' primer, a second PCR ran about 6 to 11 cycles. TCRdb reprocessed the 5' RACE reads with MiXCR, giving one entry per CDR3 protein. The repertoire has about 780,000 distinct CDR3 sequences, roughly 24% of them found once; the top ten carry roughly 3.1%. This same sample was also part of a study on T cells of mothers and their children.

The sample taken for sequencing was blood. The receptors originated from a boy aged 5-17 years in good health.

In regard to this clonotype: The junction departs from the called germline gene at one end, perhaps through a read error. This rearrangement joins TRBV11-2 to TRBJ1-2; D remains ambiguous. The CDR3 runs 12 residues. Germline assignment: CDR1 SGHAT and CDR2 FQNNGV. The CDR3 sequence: CVSSQGSYGYTF. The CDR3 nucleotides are TGTGTCAGCAGCCAAGGAAGCTATGGCTACACCTTC.

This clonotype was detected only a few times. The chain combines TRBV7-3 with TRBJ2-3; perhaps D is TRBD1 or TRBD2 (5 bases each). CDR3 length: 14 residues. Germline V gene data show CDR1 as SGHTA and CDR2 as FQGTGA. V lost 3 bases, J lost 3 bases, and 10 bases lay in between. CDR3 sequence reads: CASSFGRETDTQYF. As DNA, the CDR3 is TGTGCCAGCAGCTTCGGCAGGGAGACAGATACGCAGTATTTT.

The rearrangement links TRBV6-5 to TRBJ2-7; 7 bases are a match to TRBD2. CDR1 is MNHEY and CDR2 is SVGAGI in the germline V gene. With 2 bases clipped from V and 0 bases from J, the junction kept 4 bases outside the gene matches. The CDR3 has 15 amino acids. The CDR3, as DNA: TGTGCCAGCAGTTACGGGGGGGACTCCTCCTACGAGCAGTACTTC. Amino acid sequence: CASSYGGDSSYEQYF.

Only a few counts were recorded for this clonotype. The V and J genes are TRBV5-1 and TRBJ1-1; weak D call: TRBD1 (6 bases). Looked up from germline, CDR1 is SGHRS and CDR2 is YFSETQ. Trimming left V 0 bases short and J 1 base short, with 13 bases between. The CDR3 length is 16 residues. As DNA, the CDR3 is TGCGCCAGCAGCTTGGGGGACAAGCCCGGGAACACTGAAGCTTTCTTT. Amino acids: CASSLGDKPGNTEAFF.

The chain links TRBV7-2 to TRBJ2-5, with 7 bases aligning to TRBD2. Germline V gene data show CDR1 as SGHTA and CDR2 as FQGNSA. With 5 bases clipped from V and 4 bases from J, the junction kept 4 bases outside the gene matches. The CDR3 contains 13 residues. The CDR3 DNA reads TGTGCCAGCAGCGCGACTAGCAGAGAGACCCAGTACTTC. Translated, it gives CASSATSRETQYF.

Here the CDR3 reads CASRSGSANGAGYTF. CDR3 nucleotides: TGTGCCAGCAGGTCCGGGTCAGCTAACGGGGCGGGCTACACCTTC. V usage is TRBV6-1 and J usage is TRBJ1-2, with D tentatively TRBD1 (5 bases). Germline CDR1 and CDR2: MNHNS and SASEGT. Trimming pared 6 bases from V and 8 bases from J, leaving 22 bases between. CDR3 size: 15 residues.

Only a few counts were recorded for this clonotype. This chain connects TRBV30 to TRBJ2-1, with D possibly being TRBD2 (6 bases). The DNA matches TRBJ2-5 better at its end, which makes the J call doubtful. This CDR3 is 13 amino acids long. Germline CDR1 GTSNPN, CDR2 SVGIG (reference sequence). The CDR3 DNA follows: TGTGCCTGGACTCATAAGGGGAGGGAGACCCAGTACTTC. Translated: CAWTHKGRETQYF.

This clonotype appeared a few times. CDR3 nucleotide sequence: TGTGCCAGCAGCCTCGCCGACAGGGTGAATTCACCCCTCCACTTT. Amino acids: CASSLADRVNSPLHF. The rearrangement joins TRBV5-4 to TRBJ1-6; 7 nucleotides line up with TRBD1. J gave up 7 bases and V 4 bases, and 8 bases lay outside the gene matches. The CDR3 is made up of 15 amino acids. CDR1 is SGHNT, CDR2 YYREEE, per germline (reference sequence).

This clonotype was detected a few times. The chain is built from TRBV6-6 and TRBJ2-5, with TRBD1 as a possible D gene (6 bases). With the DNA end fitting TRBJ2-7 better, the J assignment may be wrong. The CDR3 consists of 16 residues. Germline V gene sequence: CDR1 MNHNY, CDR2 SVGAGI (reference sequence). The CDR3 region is CASSYLRDIGLYEQYF. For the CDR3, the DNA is TGTGCCAGCAGTTACCTAAGGGACATCGGTCTCTACGAGCAGTACTTC.

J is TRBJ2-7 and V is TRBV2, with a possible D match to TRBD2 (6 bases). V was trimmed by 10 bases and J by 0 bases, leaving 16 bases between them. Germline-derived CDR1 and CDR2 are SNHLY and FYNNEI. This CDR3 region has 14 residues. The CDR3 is CATLRGLLSYEQYF. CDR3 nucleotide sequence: TGTGCCACCTTGCGGGGACTCCTCTCCTACGAGCAGTACTTC.

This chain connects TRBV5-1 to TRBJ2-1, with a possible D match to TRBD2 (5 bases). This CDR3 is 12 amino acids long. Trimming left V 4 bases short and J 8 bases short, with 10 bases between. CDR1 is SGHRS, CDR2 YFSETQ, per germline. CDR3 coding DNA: TGCGCCAGCAGCCGGACTCCACATGAGCAGTTCTTC. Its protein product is CASSRTPHEQFF.

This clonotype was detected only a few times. CDR3 nucleotide sequence: TGTGCCAGCGGGGGACTAGCCTTCTACGAGCAGTACTTC. It yields the protein CASGGLAFYEQYF. This chain joins TRBV3-1 and TRBJ2-7; TRBD2 aligns across 9 bases. The CDR3 has 13 residues. V was clipped by 8 bases and J by 3 bases; unmatched bases: 5. CDR1 is LGHDT, CDR2 YNNKEL, per germline (reference sequence).

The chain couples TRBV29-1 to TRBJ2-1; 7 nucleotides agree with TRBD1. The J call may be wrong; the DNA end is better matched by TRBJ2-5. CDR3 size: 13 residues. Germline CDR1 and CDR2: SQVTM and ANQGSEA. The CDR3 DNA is TGCAGCGGCACCAGGACAGGTTTTGTGTCCCAGTACTTC. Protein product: CSGTRTGFVSQYF.

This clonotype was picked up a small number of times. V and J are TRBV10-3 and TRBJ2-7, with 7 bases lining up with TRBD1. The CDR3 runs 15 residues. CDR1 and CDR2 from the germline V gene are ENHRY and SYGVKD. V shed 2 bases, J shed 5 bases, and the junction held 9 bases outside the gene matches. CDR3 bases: TGTGCCATCAGTGAGGCGAGACAGGGAAGCGACGAGCAGTACTTC. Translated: CAISEARQGSDEQYF.

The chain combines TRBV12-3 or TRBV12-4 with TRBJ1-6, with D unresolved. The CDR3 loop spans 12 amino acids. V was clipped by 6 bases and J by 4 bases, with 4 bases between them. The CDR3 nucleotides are TGTGCCAGCAGCCCTTATAATTCACCCCTCCACTTT. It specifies CASSPYNSPLHF.

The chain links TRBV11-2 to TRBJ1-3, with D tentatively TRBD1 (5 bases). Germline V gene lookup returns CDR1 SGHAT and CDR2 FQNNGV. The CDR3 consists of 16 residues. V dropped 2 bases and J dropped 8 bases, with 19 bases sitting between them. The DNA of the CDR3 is TGTGCCAGCAGCTTAACGGAATATGGGGGTGCGGACACCATATATTTT. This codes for CASSLTEYGGADTIYF.

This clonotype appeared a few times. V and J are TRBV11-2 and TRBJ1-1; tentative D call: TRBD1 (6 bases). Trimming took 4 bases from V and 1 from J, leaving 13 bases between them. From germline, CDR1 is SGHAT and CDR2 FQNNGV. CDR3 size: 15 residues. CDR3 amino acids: CASSYPTGQNTEAFF. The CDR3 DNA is TGTGCCAGCAGCTATCCGACAGGCCAGAACACTGAAGCTTTCTTT.

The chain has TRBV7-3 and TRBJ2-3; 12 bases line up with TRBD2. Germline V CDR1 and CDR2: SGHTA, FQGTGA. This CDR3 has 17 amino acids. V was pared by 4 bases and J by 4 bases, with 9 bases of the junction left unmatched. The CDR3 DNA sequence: TGTGCCAGCAGCTCTTCTAGCGGGGGGGCGTTCCCAGATACGCAGTATTTT. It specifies CASSSSSGGAFPDTQYF.

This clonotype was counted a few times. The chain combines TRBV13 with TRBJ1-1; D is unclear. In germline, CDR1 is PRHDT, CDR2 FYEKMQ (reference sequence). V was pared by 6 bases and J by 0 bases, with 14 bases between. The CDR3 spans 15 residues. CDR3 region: CASRFGSAMNTEAFF. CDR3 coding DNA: TGTGCCAGCAGGTTTGGTTCGGCAATGAACACTGAAGCTTTCTTT.

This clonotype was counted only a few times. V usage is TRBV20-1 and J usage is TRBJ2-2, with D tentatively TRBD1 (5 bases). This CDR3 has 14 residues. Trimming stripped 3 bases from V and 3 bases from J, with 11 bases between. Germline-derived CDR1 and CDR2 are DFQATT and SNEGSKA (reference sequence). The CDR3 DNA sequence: TGCAGTGCTAGGGATTTAGGGGACACCGGGGAGCTGTTTTTT. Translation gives CSARDLGDTGELFF.